This record looks at one T cell receptor beta chain sequence and its context. Germline-derived CDR1 and CDR2 are SGHTA and FQGTGA. This CDR3 is 15 amino acids long. The V and J ends lost 7 bases and 7 bases, in that order; junction bases with no gene match: 12. These data originate in a study of blood T cell repertoires in COVID-19. Study details: The cDNA or gDNA used as material had been derived from T cells, B-cell-depleted T cells, or PBMCs.

Original processing notes: Reference gene primer amplification yielded estimated nucleated cell counts. Assay: immunoSEQ multiplex PCR; the TCRdb copy retains only in-frame clones and omits some. V, J and clone size are those of that table, while D and trimming were read from the DNA. Of approximately 65,000 clones detected, around 80% appear once; the ten largest clones hold more than 15%. This TCR derives from an elderly man with acute or convalescent COVID-19. V usage is TRBV7-3 and J usage is TRBJ1-5, with TRBD1 identical over 8 bases. The specimen was peripheral blood. In DNA form, the CDR3 reads TGTGCCAGCACCAAACCGGGACAGGTAGTCCAGCCCCAGCATTTT. It translates to CASTKPGQVVQPQHF.